What follows is one TCR beta chain and its context. This clonotype was counted between two and nine times. Its specific antigen is unknown. Per-base qualities were not stored, and no clone one base away is much larger. The CDR3, from cysteine to phenylalanine, totals 13 residues. The kept DNA is CDR3 alone, 39 bases in frame from the first base. V and J lose 2 bases and 4 bases, and a span of 8 bases separates them. The germline V gene (reference sequence) sets CDR1 to LNHNV and CDR2 to YYDKDF. Taken with the paper, the label for treatment or condition translates to: allogeneic hematopoietic cell transplantation with graft depleted of TCRalphabeta T cells and CD19 B cells. TCRalphabeta/CD19-depleted allogeneic hematopoietic cell grafts were given to the transplant recipients, all of whom were children. The library relied on PCR. The run used an Illumina HiSeq 2500. Molecular barcoding was employed in the preparation of TCR libraries, with unique molecular identifiers being used to normalize TCRbeta repertoire quantification. TCRdb cleaned the public reads at Q25 with fastp, built clones with MiXCR and kept in-frame beta chains. Entries are consolidated by CDR3 protein sequence, retaining the most common genes and DNA. Across this sample there are fewer than 550,000 distinct CDR3 sequences, with more than 9.5% seen only once. The top ten clones comprise 13% to 15% of the sample.

This record belongs to a study of T-cell reconstitution after alpha-beta-depleted transplantation in children (TCRdb year 2016). A note on the overall study: The study quantitatively tracked T-cell immune reconstitution after TCRalphabeta/CD19-depleted allogeneic hematopoietic cell transplantation in children using TCR repertoire profiling. Here is what the overall study found, with its caveats: In some patients, the high TCRbeta diversity seen at day 60 was put down to recipient T cells and intrathymic progenitors that had survived conditioning. Over subsequent months, a decline in hyperexpanded clone frequencies was noted, and after one year, T-cell counts and TCRbeta diversity were mostly ascribed to newly produced T cells. The apparently early recovery of alphabetaT-cell counts about two months after transplant reportedly depended on only several hundred rapidly expanded clones that came from non-depleted graft cells.

The rearranged chain carries TRBV15 and TRBJ1-2; TRBD1 is a weak D gene call, 6 bases matching. The source of this sequence is a female patient aged 2-15 years who had a stem cell transplant for aplastic anemia, so the T cells may come from the graft donor. Sequencing was performed on PBMCs, mostly from graft donor cells, taken 180 days after TCRalphabeta/CD19-depleted stem cell transplant. In nucleotide form, the sequence is TGTGCCACCAGCAGAACAGGGATCTATGGCTACACCTTC. The translation is CATSRTGIYGYTF.